A single sample gave rise to the 30 T cell receptor beta chains below, sequenced in a study of glioma-infiltrating T cells after dendritic cell vaccination. Sequencing was performed with immunoSEQ multiplex PCR; in TCRdb, only in-frame clones are kept and a portion is missing. The sample has 93,000 or so clones; 79% are singletons. Sequencing used blood, obtained before dendritic cell vaccination. The receptors derive from a human donor with glioblastoma.

V is TRBV7-3 and J is TRBJ2-2; the match to TRBD2 covers 9 bases. V was clipped by 4 bases and J by 5 bases; unmatched bases: 8. The CDR3 consists of 16 residues. CDR1 is SGHTA and CDR2 is FQGTGA in the germline V gene. The CDR3 DNA follows: TGTGCCAGCAGCTCTATAGCGGGGGATCAGACCGGGGAGCTGTTTTTT. It specifies CASSSIAGDQTGELFF.

The count of this clone is one. The chain employs TRBV5-1 and TRBJ1-1, with 7 bases that match TRBD1. The V gene's germline CDR1 is SGHRS and CDR2 YFSETQ. This CDR3 is built from 14 residues. The V segment lost 2 bases and the J segment 4 bases; nucleotides outside the gene matches: 5. CDR3 coding DNA: TGCGCCAGCAGCTTAGGGGCAGGGGGCACTGAAGCTTTCTTT. Protein: CASSLGAGGTEAFF.

The gene calls are TRBV7-9 and TRBJ1-2, with TRBD1 matching 9 bases. Trimming cost V 3 bases and J 2 bases; bases outside gene matches: 1. The CDR3 covers 14 residues. CDR1 and CDR2 (germline): SEHNR, FQNEAQ (reference sequence). CDR3 sequence: CASSFGTGNYGYTF. The CDR3 DNA reads as TGTGCCAGCAGCTTTGGGACAGGGAACTATGGCTACACCTTC.

This chain joins TRBV15 and TRBJ2-7; possible D gene TRBD1, 6 bases. Germline assignment: CDR1 LNHNV and CDR2 YYDKDF (reference sequence). The CDR3 is made up of 14 amino acids. V was pared by 7 bases and J by 3 bases, with 16 bases between. CDR3 protein: CATTRAGTLYEQYF. For the CDR3, the DNA is TGTGCCACCACCCGAGCCGGGACACTCTACGAGCAGTACTTC.

The chain recombines TRBV29-1 with TRBJ1-2, with a possible D match to TRBD1 (6 bases). Trimming cost V 3 bases and J 4 bases, with 15 bases left between them. The length of the CDR3 is 14 residues. CDR1 is SQVTM, CDR2 ANQGSEA, per germline. The CDR3 loop is CSVEGRGQIYGYTF. For the CDR3, the DNA is TGCAGCGTTGAGGGCAGGGGCCAAATCTATGGCTACACCTTC.

The gene calls are TRBV2 and TRBJ2-7; TRBD2 aligns across 7 bases. The CDR3 is 13 amino acids. Germline assignment: CDR1 SNHLY and CDR2 FYNNEI. Trimming at V came to 3 bases and at J to 3 bases, leaving 2 bases not matched to a gene. DNA of the CDR3: TGTGCCAGCAGTGAGACTAGCCTCTACGAGCAGTACTTC. This sequence encodes CASSETSLYEQYF.

The chain combines TRBV6-6 with TRBJ2-7; 10 nucleotides agree with TRBD1. Germline trimming cut 6 bases from V and 5 bases from J; bases unmatched to any gene: 4. The CDR3 length is 13 residues. Per germline, CDR1 MNHNY and CDR2 SVGAGI (reference sequence). CDR3 protein: CASRGQGFNEQYF. DNA for the CDR3: TGTGCCAGCAGGGGACAGGGGTTCAACGAGCAGTACTTC.

As DNA, the CDR3 is TGCGCCAGCAGCTTGGGGGGGGTAGGCACTGAAGCTTTCTTT. Translated: CASSLGGVGTEAFF. The chain combines TRBV5-1 with TRBJ1-1; tentative D call: TRBD1 (5 bases). CDR3 length: 14 residues. The germline V gene has CDR1 SGHRS and CDR2 YFSETQ. V gave up 0 bases and J gave up 4 bases, with 10 bases separating them.

The rearrangement links TRBV6-6 to TRBJ2-7; D not certain. V lost 6 bases to trimming and J lost 1 base, with 4 bases between them. Germline CDR1 MNHNY, CDR2 SVGAGI (reference sequence). This CDR3 is 11 amino acids long. CDR3 residues: CASRQSYEQYF. CDR3 coding DNA: TGTGCCAGCAGACAGTCCTACGAGCAGTACTTC.

V is TRBV5-3 and J is TRBJ2-5, with D maybe TRBD2 (7 bases). TRBV5-3 is an open reading frame, and its role is uncertain. This CDR3 comprises 13 residues. The ends were cut back, 8 bases at V and 2 bases at J, with 13 bases in the middle. In DNA form, the CDR3 reads TGTGCCAGGCGGGGGCACAATCAAGAGACCCAGTACTTC. It encodes CARRGHNQETQYF.

The chain couples TRBV5-1 to TRBJ2-3; weak D call: TRBD1 (6 bases). Germline V gene sequence: CDR1 SGHRS, CDR2 YFSETQ. CDR3 length: 15 amino acids. V was cut by 4 bases and J by 2 bases, with 14 bases left in between. The CDR3 reads CASSEGHVNTDTQYF. The CDR3 DNA reads TGCGCCAGCAGCGAGGGACACGTAAACACAGATACGCAGTATTTT.

The chain recombines TRBV5-5 with TRBJ2-7; a possible D gene is TRBD2 (5 bases). Germline V CDR1 and CDR2: SGHKS, YYEKEE (reference sequence). This CDR3 has 15 amino acids. V was pared by 5 bases and J by 0 bases, with 15 bases between. CDR3 bases: TGTGCCAGCAGTCCGCCGGGGTCACTCTCCTACGAGCAGTACTTC. Its protein is CASSPPGSLSYEQYF.

The CDR3 sequence: CASSPGTSGRLGEQFF. In DNA, the CDR3 is TGCGCCAGCAGCCCCGGGACTAGCGGGAGACTGGGTGAGCAGTTCTTC. J is TRBJ2-1 and V is TRBV5-1; 14 bases align to TRBD2. The V gene end was trimmed by 4 bases and the J gene end by 9 bases; junction bases not matched to a gene: 9. The germline gives CDR1 SGHRS, CDR2 YFSETQ. The CDR3 runs to 16 residues.

The J gene is TRBJ1-4, the V gene TRBV7-9, with D unclear. Between the trimmed V and J ends, which lost 4 bases and 8 bases, there was a span of 5 bases. The germline CDR1 and CDR2 sequences are SEHNR and FQNEAQ (reference sequence). This CDR3 has 11 residues. CDR3 amino acids: CASSSGEKLFF. The CDR3 DNA reads as TGTGCCAGCAGCTCAGGAGAAAAACTGTTTTTT.

The chain employs TRBV4-1 and TRBJ1-2; D is possibly TRBD1 (6 bases). CDR3 length equals 15 residues. V was cut by 0 bases and J by 6 bases, with 14 bases left in between. Germline assignment: CDR1 MGHRA and CDR2 YSYEKL. CDR3: CASSQDPGRTDGYTF. In nucleotides, the CDR3 is TGCGCCAGCAGCCAAGACCCAGGACGGACAGATGGCTACACCTTC.

This rearrangement joins TRBV19 to TRBJ2-5; 8 bases align to TRBD1. Germline trimming cut 9 bases from V and 5 bases from J; bases unmatched to any gene: 11. Germline-derived CDR1 and CDR2 are LNHDA and SQIVND (reference sequence). CDR3 length equals 14 residues. The CDR3 nucleotides read TGTGCCAGCCTCCGGACAGGGCCTGAGGAGACCCAGTACTTC. Protein sequence: CASLRTGPEETQYF.

This clone came up once. The rearrangement uses TRBV4-1 and TRBJ2-7; TRBD1 aligns across 8 bases. CDR3 size: 15 residues. V was clipped by 4 bases and J by 0 bases; unmatched bases: 5. From germline, CDR1 is MGHRA and CDR2 YSYEKL. Written as DNA, the CDR3 is TGCGCCAGCAGCCGCCCCGGGACAGGCTCCTACGAGCAGTACTTC. Its protein is CASSRPGTGSYEQYF.

This CDR3 reads CASRASGRVYNEQFF. CDR3 DNA: TGCGCCAGCAGGGCAAGCGGGAGGGTTTACAATGAGCAGTTCTTC. The rearrangement joins TRBV10-2 to TRBJ2-1; 10 bases are shared with TRBD2. Germline V gene sequence: CDR1 WSHSY, CDR2 SAAADI. This CDR3 comprises 15 residues. V was clipped by 6 bases and J by 4 bases; unmatched bases: 6.

As concerns this clone: Other DNA sequences in this specimen translate into the identical CDR3. The chain combines TRBV5-1 with TRBJ1-2; 11 positions match TRBD1. With 0 bases clipped from V and 8 bases from J, the junction kept 3 bases outside the gene matches. The CDR3 loop spans 14 amino acids. The germline CDR1 and CDR2 sequences are SGHRS and YFSETQ. The DNA of the CDR3 is TGCGCCAGCAGCTTGGCCGGGACAGGGGGAGGCTACACCTTC. Its protein product is CASSLAGTGGGYTF.

The V call is TRBV5-1, the J call TRBJ2-2; 9 bases agree with TRBD2. This CDR3 is built from 14 residues. The J segment lost 6 bases and the V segment lost 4 bases, leaving 4 bases of the junction unmatched. Germline CDR1 and CDR2: SGHRS and YFSETQ. The CDR3 DNA reads TGCGCCAGCAGCCCGGTAGCGGGGGCCGGGGAGCTGTTTTTT. It specifies CASSPVAGAGELFF.

This clone was picked up a small number of times. This rearrangement joins TRBV18 to TRBJ1-1; D not resolved. The CDR3 is made up of 15 amino acids. Germline V CDR1 and CDR2: KGHSH, LQKENI. V lost 2 bases and J 9 bases, leaving 19 bases between the germline ends. CDR3 DNA: TGTGCCAGCTCACCAGGGTTCGAGGGTGCTCTCAAAGCTTTCTTT. This gives the protein CASSPGFEGALKAFF.

The J gene is TRBJ2-3, the V gene TRBV10-3; 8 positions agree with TRBD2. This CDR3 comprises 14 residues. Trimming cost V 7 bases and J 5 bases; bases outside gene matches: 8. CDR1 and CDR2 (germline): ENHRY, SYGVKD. The CDR3 DNA sequence: TGTGCCATCATGCGGGGGGAATTTGGAGATACGCAGTATTTT. It is translated as CAIMRGEFGDTQYF.

This clone turned up a few times. CDR3 region: CAISRQVDTEAFF. The CDR3 DNA reads TGTGCCATCTCCCGGCAGGTGGACACTGAAGCTTTCTTT. The V gene is TRBV10-3, the J gene TRBJ1-1; D is undetermined. Trimming took 8 bases from V and 3 from J, leaving 13 bases between them. This CDR3 contains 13 residues. Per germline, CDR1 ENHRY and CDR2 SYGVKD.

The chain has TRBV7-6 and TRBJ2-3; the match to TRBD1 covers 7 bases. CDR3 length: 16 residues. V lost 0 bases and J lost 1; bases outside the gene matches: 4. Germline V gives CDR1 SGHVS, CDR2 FNYEAQ. The CDR3 region has the DNA TGTGCCAGCAGCTTAGCACCCGGGACAGGCACAGATACGCAGTATTTT. It translates to CASSLAPGTGTDTQYF.

This clone came up a few times. The rearrangement uses TRBV5-4 and TRBJ2-7; TRBD1 matches 12 bases. Per the germline V gene, CDR1 is SGHNT and CDR2 is YYREEE (reference sequence). The CDR3 consists of 16 residues. Trimming removed 1 base from V and 6 bases from J; junction bases left unmatched: 8. The CDR3 protein is CASSLTGQGALFEQYF. In DNA form, the CDR3 reads TGTGCCAGCAGCTTGACGGGACAGGGGGCTCTTTTCGAGCAGTACTTC.

The chain employs TRBV28 and TRBJ1-2; TRBD1 agrees at 7 bases. Unmatched junction bases numbered 5, after V lost 3 bases and J lost 1 base. This CDR3 has 15 residues. CDR1 and CDR2 from the germline V gene are MDHEN and SYDVKM. The CDR3 reads CASSFGQVFNYGYTF. CDR3 DNA sequence: TGTGCCAGCAGTTTTGGACAGGTTTTTAACTATGGCTACACCTTC.

The table lists this clone with a count of one. The chain recombines TRBV5-6 with TRBJ1-5; perhaps TRBD1 as D (5 bases). Trimming shortened V by 1 base and J by 2 bases, and 13 bases separated the two germline ends. CDR1 is SGHDT, CDR2 YYEEEE, per germline. This CDR3 has 16 amino acids. CDR3 nucleotide sequence: TGTGCCAGCAGCTTGAATCAGGGTATGGGCAATCAGCCCCAGCATTTT. This gives the protein CASSLNQGMGNQPQHF.

The chain employs TRBV11-2 and TRBJ2-3, with D possibly matching TRBD2 (7 bases). V was shortened by 5 bases and J by 4 bases, with 16 bases between the two germline ends. Germline loops: CDR1 SGHAT, CDR2 FQNNGV. The CDR3 is made up of 15 amino acids. CDR3 DNA sequence: TGTGCCAGCAGCCTTCGAGAAGGGGGGGCAGATACGCAGTATTTT. As protein: CASSLREGGADTQYF.

J is TRBJ1-4 and V is TRBV4-1; TRBD1 matches at 7 bases. With V trimmed by 3 bases and J by 4 bases, 5 bases remained unmatched. Germline V lookup: CDR1 MGHRA, CDR2 YSYEKL. The CDR3 runs to 15 residues. The CDR3 is CASSQAGQHNEKLFF. The DNA of the CDR3 is TGCGCCAGCAGCCAGGCGGGACAGCATAATGAAAAACTGTTTTTT.

The gene calls are TRBV12-5 and TRBJ2-1, with 7 bases identical to TRBD2. Germline lookup yields CDR1 LGHNT and CDR2 FRNRAP. The CDR3 runs 15 residues. The V segment lost 1 base and the J segment 4 bases; nucleotides outside the gene matches: 4. This chain's CDR3 is CASGLASGVYNEQFF. The DNA for the CDR3 is TGTGCTAGTGGTTTGGCCAGCGGGGTGTACAATGAGCAGTTCTTC.